The 26 T cell receptor beta chains given below trace back to one sample, sequenced in a study of OX40 agonist ivuxolimab in advanced cancers. Sequenced by immunoSEQ multiplex PCR; TCRdb stores in-frame clones only, minus some. The sample holds approximately 49,000 clones, around 84% seen once. Source: CD4+ or CD8+ T cells sorted from blood, taken in a trial of the OX40 agonist ivuxolimab. These receptors were collected from an adult with an advanced solid tumor such as melanoma, head and neck, liver or kidney cancer.

This rearrangement joins TRBV27 to TRBJ2-2; no clear D gene. The CDR3 has 14 amino acids. V lost 7 bases to trimming and J lost 4 bases, with 13 bases between them. Germline CDR1 reads MNHEY; CDR2 reads SMNVEV (reference sequence). The CDR3 protein is CASTRMTGTGELFF. The CDR3 nucleotides read TGTGCCAGCACCAGAATGACGGGCACCGGGGAGCTGTTTTTT.

The chain links TRBV5-1 to TRBJ2-3; D ambiguous. This CDR3 is 15 amino acids long. The V gene lost 0 bases and the J gene lost 3 bases, with 11 bases spanning the gap. Per germline, CDR1 SGHRS and CDR2 YFSETQ. The CDR3 region is CASSLVFVRTDTQYF. The CDR3, as DNA: TGCGCCAGCAGCTTGGTATTTGTCAGGACAGATACGCAGTATTTT.

V and J are TRBV9 and TRBJ2-5; 11 nucleotides match TRBD2. Germline values: CDR1 SGDLS, CDR2 YYNGEE. Trimming removed 0 bases from V and 5 bases from J; junction bases left unmatched: 3. CDR3 length: 15 amino acids. The CDR3 region is CASSVGVAGGETQYF. The CDR3 nucleotides read TGTGCCAGCAGCGTAGGGGTAGCGGGAGGGGAGACCCAGTACTTC.

This clone came up a few times. This sample also contains other DNA sequences that code for the same CDR3. This sequence joins TRBV19 and TRBJ2-1; D ambiguous. Germline loops: CDR1 LNHDA, CDR2 SQIVND (reference sequence). Trimming took off 3 bases at V and 7 bases at J, with 4 bases between the two ends. The CDR3 consists of 11 residues. This chain's CDR3 is CASSILNEQFF. The DNA for the CDR3 is TGTGCCAGTAGTATTCTGAATGAGCAGTTCTTC.

The CDR3 sequence: CASSPPWAFF. The CDR3 DNA sequence: TGTGCCAGCTCACCACCGTGGGCTTTCTTT. This chain links TRBV18 with TRBJ1-1; D is undetermined. V was cut by 0 bases and J by 11 bases, with 4 bases left in between. Germline V gives CDR1 KGHSH, CDR2 LQKENI. This CDR3 region has 10 residues.

The CDR3 here is CASKGTASSYEQYF. CDR3 nucleotide sequence: TGTGCCAGCAAAGGGACAGCTAGCTCCTACGAGCAGTACTTC. J is TRBJ2-7 and V is TRBV6-1; TRBD1 agrees at 7 bases. V dropped 7 bases and J dropped 0; count of bases not matched to a gene: 6. CDR3 size: 14 residues. Germline CDR1 reads MNHNS; CDR2 reads SASEGT.

V is TRBV9 and J is TRBJ1-4; D perhaps matches TRBD1 (6 bases). The V end was cut by 4 bases, the J end by 6 bases, with 16 bases between. CDR1 is SGDLS, CDR2 YYNGEE, per germline. CDR3 size: 15 residues. As DNA, the CDR3 is TGTGCCAGCAGCTTCTCAGGGGCCCCTGATGAAAAACTGTTTTTT. As protein: CASSFSGAPDEKLFF.

This clone came up a few times. In nucleotides, the CDR3 is TGCGCCAGCAGCCCCGCTGGACTAGCGGGAGAGGAGACCGGGGAGCTGTTTTTT. It translates to CASSPAGLAGEETGELFF. The genes are TRBV4-1 and TRBJ2-2; 13 bases are shared with TRBD2. Germline V gives CDR1 MGHRA, CDR2 YSYEKL. The CDR3 has 18 amino acids. Trimming took 4 bases from V and 5 from J; bases not matched to a gene: 10.

This clone was seen a single time. This rearrangement joins TRBV5-4 to TRBJ2-3, with 12 bases aligning to TRBD2. The CDR3 loop spans 16 amino acids. The junction had 9 bases not matched to a gene; V was cut back by 4 bases and J by 6 bases. CDR1 and CDR2 (germline): SGHNT, YYREEE (reference sequence). The CDR3 DNA is TGTGCCAGCAGCCCGGCCCGGACTAGCGGGAAGGATACGCAGTATTTT. It translates to CASSPARTSGKDTQYF.

CDR3 protein: CASSDGTSEPGEQYF. CDR3 in DNA: TGTGCCAGCAGTGACGGGACTAGCGAGCCGGGCGAGCAGTACTTC. The V and J genes are TRBV27 and TRBJ2-7; TRBD2 matches 10 bases. The CDR3 extends over 15 amino acids. Germline lookup yields CDR1 MNHEY and CDR2 SMNVEV (reference sequence). V shed 5 bases and J 6 bases; nucleotides not matched to a gene: 10.

This clone was counted once. V and J are TRBV11-3 and TRBJ2-1; 7 positions agree with TRBD1. In germline, CDR1 is SGHNT, CDR2 YENEEA. CDR3 length: 14 amino acids. The V segment lost 1 base and the J segment 5 bases; nucleotides outside the gene matches: 2. CDR3 in amino acids: CASSLGDRNNEQFF. The CDR3 nucleotides read TGTGCCAGCAGCTTAGGGGACAGAAACAATGAGCAGTTCTTC.

This sequence joins TRBV28 and TRBJ2-3; possibly TRBD1 for D (5 bases). From germline, CDR1 is MDHEN and CDR2 SYDVKM. The V end lost 8 bases, the J end lost 1 base, and 16 bases lay between the germline ends. CDR3 length equals 15 residues. DNA for the CDR3: TGTGCCAGCTCCCGAAGGGGTCTGGGCACAGATACGCAGTATTTT. Protein product: CASSRRGLGTDTQYF.

This clone is a singleton in its sample. The V gene is TRBV28, the J gene TRBJ2-7; D perhaps matches TRBD2 (6 bases). This CDR3 is 13 amino acids long. Germline CDR1 and CDR2: MDHEN and SYDVKM. Trimming cost V 8 bases and J 3 bases, with 14 bases left between them. For the CDR3, the DNA is TGTGCCAGCTCCTGGGGAGGCCTCTACGAGCAGTACTTC. Amino acids: CASSWGGLYEQYF.

This clone was observed a few times. J is TRBJ1-1 and V is TRBV5-4; no reliable D call. CDR3 size: 13 residues. The germline V gene encodes CDR1 SGHNT and CDR2 YYREEE (reference sequence). With 0 bases removed from V and 10 bases from J, the gap between germline ends came to 13 bases. The CDR3 DNA sequence: TGTGCCAGCAGCTTGGATGGGATCGGAGGAGCTTTCTTT. This encodes CASSLDGIGGAFF.

V gene TRBV30 combines with J gene TRBJ2-3; 10 nucleotides line up with TRBD1. V gave up 2 bases and J gave up 4 bases; unmatched junction bases: 6. The CDR3 extends over 15 amino acids. Germline V gives CDR1 GTSNPN, CDR2 SVGIG (reference sequence). DNA of the CDR3: TGTGCCTGGAGTCACGGGACAGGGGACGCAGATACGCAGTATTTT. This encodes CAWSHGTGDADTQYF.

The V and J genes are TRBV27 and TRBJ2-4; D possibly corresponds to TRBD2 (6 bases). Trimming took 4 bases from V and 10 from J, leaving 11 bases between them. The CDR3 contains 12 residues. Germline V lookup: CDR1 MNHEY, CDR2 SMNVEV (reference sequence). The CDR3 DNA follows: TGTGCCAGCAGTTATACAGGAGGGATTCAGTACTTC. It specifies CASSYTGGIQYF.

V gene TRBV2 combines with J gene TRBJ2-5, with D unresolved. The V gene lost 6 bases and the J gene lost 5 bases, with 19 bases spanning the gap. CDR1 SNHLY and CDR2 FYNNEI come from the germline V gene. The CDR3 consists of 15 residues. In DNA form, the CDR3 reads TGTGCCAGCAGCGCTCCGCAGGTGTCCGGGGAGACCCAGTACTTC. It encodes CASSAPQVSGETQYF. The full variable domain, completed using reference TRBV2 and TRBJ2-5, is EPEVTQTPSHQVTQMGQEVILRCVPISNHLYFYWYRQILGQKVEFLVSFYNNEISEKSEIFDDQFSVERPDGSNFTLKIRSTKLEDSAMYFCASSAPQVSGETQYFGPGTRLLVL.

The rearrangement links TRBV28 to TRBJ2-2, with TRBD2 identical over 10 bases. V was pared by 1 base and J by 6 bases, with 5 bases of the junction left unmatched. This CDR3 comprises 16 residues. Looked up from germline, CDR1 is MDHEN and CDR2 is SYDVKM. The CDR3 DNA follows: TGTGCCAGCAGTTTATCACTAGCGGGACGGTCCGGGGAGCTGTTTTTT. Its translation: CASSLSLAGRSGELFF.

This clone appeared a single time. The rearrangement links TRBV4-1 to TRBJ2-3; 7 bases line up with TRBD2. Germline trimming cut 2 bases from V and 0 bases from J; bases unmatched to any gene: 2. The CDR3 extends over 15 amino acids. Germline V gene data show CDR1 as MGHRA and CDR2 as YSYEKL. In DNA form, the CDR3 reads TGCGCCAGCAGCCAACAACTAGCGAGCACAGATACGCAGTATTTT. Protein product: CASSQQLASTDTQYF.

The chain carries TRBV7-9 and TRBJ2-4; D is unclear. Trimming removed 1 base at V and 5 bases at J, with 12 bases between. There are 15 residues in the CDR3. Germline CDR1 reads SEHNR; CDR2 reads FQNEAQ (reference sequence). The DNA of the CDR3 is TGTGCCAGCAGCTTAGGTACCTCGGGCCAAAACATTCAGTACTTC. Amino acids: CASSLGTSGQNIQYF.

A few counts support this clone. CDR3 bases: TGCGCCAGCAGCCAAACTCCTGGCTCGTCCGGAAACACCATATATTTT. Amino acids: CASSQTPGSSGNTIYF. The J gene is TRBJ1-3, the V gene TRBV4-1; D remains ambiguous. The germline gives CDR1 MGHRA, CDR2 YSYEKL. V lost 2 bases and J 4 bases, leaving 15 bases between the germline ends. This CDR3 comprises 16 residues.

The rearrangement links TRBV11-2 to TRBJ2-1; 9 nucleotides align to TRBD2. This CDR3 is 13 amino acids long. Germline V CDR1 and CDR2: SGHAT, FQNNGV. The V gene end was trimmed by 0 bases and the J gene end by 9 bases; junction bases not matched to a gene: 0. The CDR3 loop reads CASSLETSGEQFF. CDR3 nucleotide sequence: TGTGCCAGCAGCTTAGAGACTAGCGGTGAGCAGTTCTTC.

This clone turned up a few times. V usage is TRBV19 and J usage is TRBJ1-2; D remains unclear. CDR1 and CDR2 (germline): LNHDA, SQIVND (reference sequence). The length of the CDR3 is 12 residues. The ends were cut back, 11 bases at V and 0 bases at J, with 10 bases in the middle. Written as DNA, the CDR3 is TGTGCCGTAGGTGGGGCTAACTATGGCTACACCTTC. This codes for CAVGGANYGYTF. Looking up the rest from reference TRBV19 and TRBJ1-2 gives the full variable domain: DGGITQSPKYLFRKEGQNVTLSCEQNLNHDAMYWYRQDPGQGLRLIYYSQIVNDFQKGDIAEGYSVSREKKESFPLTVTSAQKNPTAFYLCAVGGANYGYTFGSGTRLTVV.

This chain links TRBV27 with TRBJ2-6; D uncertain. CDR3 length: 16 residues. V was shortened by 1 base and J by 3 bases, with 10 bases between the two germline ends. CDR1 MNHEY and CDR2 SMNVEV come from the germline V gene (reference sequence). The CDR3 region has the DNA TGTGCCAGCAGTTTATGGGGTTCAGGTGGGGCCAACGTCCTGACTTTC. Protein: CASSLWGSGGANVLTF.

Here the CDR3 reads CASSPENTEAFF. The CDR3 bases are TGTGCCAGCTCTCCGGAGAACACTGAAGCTTTCTTT. The chain recombines TRBV18 with TRBJ1-1; D is unresolved. V was clipped by 6 bases and J by 1 base, with 6 bases between them. The CDR3 length is 12 residues. Germline V gene sequence: CDR1 KGHSH, CDR2 LQKENI.

The rearrangement joins TRBV5-4 to TRBJ1-2, with D uncertain. The CDR3 is 13 amino acids. Per the germline V gene, CDR1 is SGHNT and CDR2 is YYREEE (reference sequence). Between the trimmed V and J ends, which lost 0 bases and 5 bases, there was a span of 8 bases. The CDR3 here is CASSLDGRYGYTF. The DNA of the CDR3 is TGTGCCAGCAGCTTGGACGGGAGGTATGGCTACACCTTC.